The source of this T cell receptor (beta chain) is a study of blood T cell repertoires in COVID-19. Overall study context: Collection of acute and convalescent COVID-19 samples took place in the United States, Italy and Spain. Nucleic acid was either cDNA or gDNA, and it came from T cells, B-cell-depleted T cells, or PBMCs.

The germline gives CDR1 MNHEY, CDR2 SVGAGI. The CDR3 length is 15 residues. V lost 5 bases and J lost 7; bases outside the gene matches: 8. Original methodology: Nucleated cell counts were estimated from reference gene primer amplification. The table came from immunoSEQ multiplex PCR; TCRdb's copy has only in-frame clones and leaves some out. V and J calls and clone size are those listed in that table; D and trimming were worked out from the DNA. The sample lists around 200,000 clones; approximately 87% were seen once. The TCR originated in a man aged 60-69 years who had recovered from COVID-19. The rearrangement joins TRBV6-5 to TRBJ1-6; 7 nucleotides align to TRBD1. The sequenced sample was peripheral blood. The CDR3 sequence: CASSRGDRENSPLHF. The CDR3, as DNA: TGTGCCAGCAGTAGAGGCGACAGGGAGAATTCACCCCTCCACTTT.